This T cell receptor (beta chain) was profiled in a study of blood T cells in healthy people across ages. A J-beta primer mix and a sample-barcoded 5' primer were used in a second PCR of about 7 to 12 cycles. Tags on each cDNA molecule came from a template-switch adaptor with 12 random nucleotides. MiXCR, applied by TCRdb to the 5' RACE reads, yields one record per CDR3 protein. The data show approximately 770,000 distinct CDR3 sequences, 58% seen once. General study results and limits: TCR beta diversity, measured per million T cells, fell in a roughly linear way with age. Total diversity from one million sequenced T cells was likely underestimated.

Of note for this clonotype: Antigen specificity is unknown.

The CDR3 length is 18 residues. V was cut by 2 bases and J by 3 bases, with 20 bases left in between. Germline loops: CDR1 SGHVS, CDR2 FNYEAQ. Per individual sample, total RNA of at least 6 micrograms was extracted. The sample taken for sequencing was blood. The receptor comes from a man under 40 in good health. The chain recombines TRBV7-6 with TRBJ2-1; a possible D gene is TRBD2 (7 bases). The CDR3 sequence: CASSLLAGQEGGYNEQFF. DNA for the CDR3: TGTGCCAGCAGCTTATTAGCGGGCCAGGAGGGGGGCTACAATGAGCAGTTCTTC.